These 5 T cell receptor beta chains share one sample of origin, sequenced in a study of blood T cells in healthy people across ages. Primed by a sample-barcoded 5' primer and a J-beta primer mix, a second PCR proceeded for about 6 to 11 cycles. TCRdb reanalysed the 5' RACE reads using MiXCR and keeps one entry per CDR3 protein. The sample shows 1.5 million to 2 million distinct CDR3 sequences, 30% to 35% of them seen only once. The sequencing sample was made of blood. The source of these receptors is a woman in her 30s in good health.

This clonotype was seen a handful of times. The chain links TRBV2 to TRBJ2-6; D not resolved. This CDR3 contains 14 residues. Trimming removed 4 bases from V and 4 bases from J, with 8 bases in between. In germline, CDR1 is SNHLY, CDR2 FYNNEI. CDR3 residues: CASSGTPGANVLTF. The CDR3 DNA reads TGTGCCAGCAGTGGAACCCCGGGGGCCAACGTCCTGACTTTC.

The V gene is TRBV20-1, the J gene TRBJ2-7; either TRBD1 or TRBD2 may fit D (5 bases each). The CDR3 runs 15 residues. The germline CDR1 and CDR2 sequences are DFQATT and SNEGSKA (reference sequence). V gave up 4 bases and J gave up 0 bases, with 16 bases separating them. CDR3 DNA: TGCAGTGCTACATCCGGGACCGAAGACTCCTACGAGCAGTACTTC. As protein: CSATSGTEDSYEQYF.

Remarks on this clonotype: A read error is possible here, since a much larger clone lies one base away. This chain joins TRBV5-1 and TRBJ2-3; 8 bases are a match to TRBD2. The CDR3 runs 15 residues. Germline CDR1 is SGHRS and CDR2 is YFSETQ. CDR3 bases: TGCGCCGGCAGCTTGGAACTAGCGGGCACAGATACGCAGTATTTT. Amino acid sequence: CAGSLELAGTDTQYF.

This clonotype was detected a few times. Sequence at one end of the junction differs from germline and may be a read error. This chain connects TRBV5-1 to TRBJ1-1; TRBD1 is a possible D gene (5 bases). Germline V gene lookup returns CDR1 SGHRS and CDR2 YFSETQ. The length of the CDR3 is 13 residues. This CDR3 is CASRLGRHTEAFF. In nucleotides, the CDR3 is TGCGCCAGCAGGTTGGGACGGCACACTGAAGCTTTCTTT. Full variable domain (outside the CDR3, taken from reference TRBV5-1 and TRBJ1-1): KAGVTQTPRYLIKTRGQQVTLSCSPISGHRSVSWYQQTPGQGLQFLFEYFSETQRNKGNFPGRFSGRQFSNSRSEMNVSTLELGDSALYLCASRLGRHTEAFFGQGTRLTVV.

The chain couples TRBV27 to TRBJ1-1, with unresolved D. V lost 2 bases to trimming and J lost 4 bases, with 8 bases between them. Germline CDR1 is MNHEY and CDR2 is SMNVEV (reference sequence). CDR3 length equals 13 residues. CDR3 sequence (DNA): TGTGCCAGCAGTTTAGTAGGGCCCACTGAAGCTTTCTTT. The encoded protein is CASSLVGPTEAFF.